The clone carrying this TCR beta chain was counted a single time. This sample is part of a study of shared clonotypes between healthy human individuals. Turning to the study itself: CD8 memory received one plate per donor, CD8 naive two, CD4 memory three and CD4 naive three.

Germline assignment: CDR1 MGHRA and CDR2 YSYEKL. The V segment lost 0 bases and the J segment 12 bases; nucleotides outside the gene matches: 10. This CDR3 has 17 amino acids. TCRdb's copy holds only in-frame clones and misses some; the assay was immunoSEQ multiplex PCR. Of about 1.4 million clones listed, roughly 96% are singletons. Donors were healthy HIV-negative adults without recent acute infections or vaccinations. All donors were Caucasian adults living in Nashville, Tennessee. Both subsets, CD45RA+ naive and CD45RA-negative memory, were split from the CD4+ cells. This sequence was found in a man between 25 and 39 years old in good health. The rearrangement uses TRBV4-1 and TRBJ2-1; 14 bases are shared with TRBD2. Sequencing input: naive CD4+ T cells sorted from blood. Documented subset: CD45RA+ positively selected. CDR3 bases: TGCGCCAGCAGCCAAGAGGGGGGGACTAGCGGGAGAGTCCGGCAGTTCTTC. It encodes CASSQEGGTSGRVRQFF.